One sample yielded the 21 T cell receptor beta chains listed below, sequenced in a study of blood T cell repertoires in COVID-19. Sequenced by immunoSEQ multiplex PCR; TCRdb stores in-frame clones only, minus some. The sample lists about 280,000 clones; 85% were seen once. Sequencing used PBMCs or T cells enriched from blood (not recorded which). These receptors were collected from a woman aged 45-59 years who had recovered from COVID-19.

The chain recombines TRBV5-1 with TRBJ2-3; no definite D call. The CDR3 extends over 16 amino acids. Germline V gene lookup returns CDR1 SGHRS and CDR2 YFSETQ. V lost 4 bases and J lost 0, with 15 bases in between. The CDR3 sequence: CASSQPKTSSTDTQYF. In nucleotides, the CDR3 is TGCGCCAGCAGCCAACCAAAAACTTCTAGCACAGATACGCAGTATTTT.

This clone was observed a handful of times. The rearrangement links TRBV5-6 to TRBJ2-3, with TRBD2 matching over 9 bases. The J segment lost 2 bases and the V segment lost 0 bases, leaving 1 base of the junction unmatched. Germline V gene data show CDR1 as SGHDT and CDR2 as YYEEEE. The CDR3 has 15 residues. The CDR3 here is CASSLGLAATDTQYF. CDR3 DNA: TGTGCCAGCAGCTTGGGACTAGCGGCCACAGATACGCAGTATTTT.

The chain is built from TRBV27 and TRBJ2-3, with 8 bases fitting TRBD2. Unmatched junction bases numbered 7, after V lost 8 bases and J lost 6 bases. Germline values: CDR1 MNHEY, CDR2 SMNVEV (reference sequence). The CDR3 contains 13 residues. The CDR3 nucleotides read TGTGCCAGCGCAAGCGGGAGTCGTGATACGCAGTATTTT. Its translation is CASASGSRDTQYF.

The rearrangement joins TRBV27 to TRBJ2-1; 7 positions match TRBD1. The CDR3 contains 14 residues. Germline V CDR1 and CDR2: MNHEY, SMNVEV (reference sequence). The V gene end was trimmed by 6 bases and the J gene end by 4 bases; junction bases not matched to a gene: 6. CDR3 bases: TGTGCCAGCAGCCCGGGACAGATATACAATGAGCAGTTCTTC. Its protein product is CASSPGQIYNEQFF.

The V call is TRBV7-2, the J call TRBJ2-3; no clear D gene. V was trimmed by 10 bases and J by 1 base, leaving 12 bases between them. Looked up from germline, CDR1 is SGHTA and CDR2 is FQGNSA. CDR3 length: 13 amino acids. CDR3 coding DNA: TGTGCCACAACCCGGTCTCGCACAGATACGCAGTATTTT. This translates into CATTRSRTDTQYF.

J is TRBJ2-7 and V is TRBV5-4; D is ambiguous. The CDR3 totals 14 residues. Trimming left V 4 bases short and J 3 bases short, with 14 bases between. CDR1 and CDR2 (germline): SGHNT, YYREEE (reference sequence). CDR3 region: CASSQSRNIYEQYF. CDR3 in DNA: TGTGCCAGCAGCCAATCTAGAAACATCTACGAGCAGTACTTC.

This chain joins TRBV5-8 and TRBJ1-5; 8 bases fit TRBD1. This CDR3 has 16 amino acids. CDR1 SGHTS and CDR2 YDEGEE come from the germline V gene. With V trimmed by 4 bases and J by 2 bases, 8 bases remained unmatched. The CDR3: CASSQGQGFRNQPQHF. CDR3 coding DNA: TGTGCCAGCAGCCAAGGACAGGGATTTCGCAATCAGCCCCAGCATTTT. The whole variable domain, filled in from reference TRBV5-8 and TRBJ1-5, reads EAGVTQSPTHLIKTRGQQATLRCSPISGHTSVYWYQQALGLGLQFLLWYDEGEERNRGNFPPRFSGRQFPNYSSELNVNALELEDSALYLCASSQGQGFRNQPQHFGDGTRLSIL.

The genes are TRBV24-1 and TRBJ2-1; D perhaps matches TRBD1 (5 bases). V shed 2 bases and J shed 6 bases, with 10 bases lying between them. The V gene's germline CDR1 is KGHDR and CDR2 SFDVKD. This CDR3 is 14 amino acids long. The CDR3 bases are TGTGCCACCAGTGATTGGGCAGGGCCCAATGAGCAGTTCTTC. As protein: CATSDWAGPNEQFF.

In regard to this clone: The sample holds other DNA sequences that translate to the same CDR3. The V and J genes are TRBV12-3 or TRBV12-4 and TRBJ1-2; D unclear. This CDR3 is built from 12 residues. The V gene lost 1 base and the J gene lost 5 bases, with 5 bases spanning the gap. CDR3 DNA sequence: TGTGCCAGCAGTTTAGGGAGGTATGGCTACACCTTC. It encodes CASSLGRYGYTF.

The rearrangement joins TRBV27 to TRBJ2-1, with D possibly TRBD2 on 5 matching bases. CDR1 and CDR2 (germline): MNHEY, SMNVEV (reference sequence). The CDR3 is made up of 13 amino acids. V lost 9 bases to trimming and J lost 9 bases, with 18 bases between them. The CDR3 DNA reads TGTGCCAGTAGTCCGGGGTGGCTGGGTGAGCAGTTCTTC. This sequence encodes CASSPGWLGEQFF.

The table lists this clone with a count of one. The V call is TRBV6-6, the J call TRBJ2-1, with 8 bases identical to TRBD1. The CDR3 has 16 residues. Trimming removed 3 bases from V and 7 bases from J; junction bases left unmatched: 11. From germline, CDR1 is MNHNY and CDR2 SVGAGI (reference sequence). CDR3 sequence (DNA): TGTGCCAGCAGTTATACGACAGGGGCGGCTCGGAATGAGCAGTTCTTC. Translated: CASSYTTGAARNEQFF.

This chain uses TRBV3-1 (or the pseudogene TRBV3-2) with TRBJ2-2; D perhaps matches TRBD1 (5 bases). The V gene lost 5 bases and the J gene lost 1 base, with 11 bases spanning the gap. The CDR3 is 15 residues long. Germline lookup yields CDR1 LGHDT and CDR2 YNNKEL (reference sequence). The CDR3 protein is CASSGARGNTGELFF. The CDR3 DNA sequence: TGTGCCAGCAGCGGAGCAAGGGGGAACACCGGGGAGCTGTTTTTT.

CDR3 DNA: TGTGCCAGCAGTAGACAGGCGGGGAACACTGAAGCTTTCTTT. Translated: CASSRQAGNTEAFF. The chain is built from TRBV6-2 or TRBV6-3 and TRBJ1-1; tentative D call: TRBD1 (6 bases). The CDR3 length is 14 residues. The V end lost 5 bases, the J end lost 1 base, and 11 bases lay between the germline ends. The V gene's germline CDR1 is MNHEY and CDR2 SVGEGT.

CDR3 protein: CASSRGTDNQPQHF. For the CDR3, the DNA is TGTGCCAGCAGCCGAGGGACAGACAATCAGCCCCAGCATTTT. The V call is TRBV3-1 (or the pseudogene TRBV3-2), the J call TRBJ1-5, with TRBD1 matching over 7 bases. CDR1 is LGHDT and CDR2 is YNNKEL in the germline V gene (reference sequence). With 4 bases clipped from V and 3 bases from J, the junction kept 3 bases outside the gene matches. The CDR3 totals 14 residues.

As to this clone: At one end, the junction sequence differs from germline, possibly due to a read error. The gene calls are TRBV7-2 and TRBJ1-6, with D possibly TRBD1 on 5 matching bases. The CDR3 runs 14 residues. Germline CDR1 is SGHTA and CDR2 is FQGNSA. The CDR3 DNA is TGTGCCAGCACCTTACAGGCGTATAATTCACCCCTCCACTTT. Its protein product is CASTLQAYNSPLHF.

The rearrangement uses TRBV5-1 and TRBJ1-5; D unresolved. V dropped 0 bases and J dropped 8 bases, with 15 bases sitting between them. Per germline, CDR1 SGHRS and CDR2 YFSETQ. CDR3 length equals 15 residues. CDR3 protein: CASSLEGWRGEPQHF. In DNA, the CDR3 is TGCGCCAGCAGCTTGGAGGGTTGGCGGGGAGAGCCCCAGCATTTT.

The chain couples TRBV5-8 to TRBJ1-2; tentative D call: TRBD1 (5 bases). The CDR3 contains 13 residues. Per the germline V gene, CDR1 is SGHTS and CDR2 is YDEGEE. Trimming removed 4 bases from V and 4 bases from J, with 11 bases in between. CDR3 amino acids: CASSPATVYGYTF. The CDR3 nucleotides read TGTGCCAGCAGCCCCGCGACAGTCTATGGCTACACCTTC. The whole variable domain, filled in from reference TRBV5-8 and TRBJ1-2, reads EAGVTQSPTHLIKTRGQQATLRCSPISGHTSVYWYQQALGLGLQFLLWYDEGEERNRGNFPPRFSGRQFPNYSSELNVNALELEDSALYLCASSPATVYGYTFGSGTRLTVV.

This clone has just a few counts. The rearrangement joins TRBV5-1 to TRBJ1-1, with TRBD1 matching 10 bases. This CDR3 has 16 residues. Trimming cost V 4 bases and J 1 base; bases outside gene matches: 7. In germline, CDR1 is SGHRS, CDR2 YFSETQ. The CDR3 region has the DNA TGCGCCAGCAGCCCGCGGACAGGGGGAAGGAACACTGAAGCTTTCTTT. Its protein is CASSPRTGGRNTEAFF.

This chain connects TRBV19 to TRBJ1-2; TRBD1 might be the D (5 bases). The CDR3 length is 14 residues. CDR1 is LNHDA and CDR2 is SQIVND in the germline V gene (reference sequence). V was cut by 5 bases and J by 4 bases, with 14 bases left in between. CDR3 region: CASSYYRSLYGYTF. In nucleotides, the CDR3 is TGTGCCAGTAGTTATTACAGGAGCCTCTATGGCTACACCTTC. The full variable domain, rest sourced from reference TRBV19 and TRBJ1-2, is DGGITQSPKYLFRKEGQNVTLSCEQNLNHDAMYWYRQDPGQGLRLIYYSQIVNDFQKGDIAEGYSVSREKKESFPLTVTSAQKNPTAFYLCASSYYRSLYGYTFGSGTRLTVV.

This rearrangement joins TRBV7-9 to TRBJ1-6; 7 positions match TRBD1. The germline gives CDR1 SEHNR, CDR2 FQNEAQ (reference sequence). Germline trimming cut 0 bases from V and 8 bases from J; bases unmatched to any gene: 7. This CDR3 spans 16 amino acids. In nucleotides, the CDR3 is TGTGCCAGCAGCTTAGCGGGTGACAGGGAGGATTCACCCCTCCACTTT. Amino acid sequence: CASSLAGDREDSPLHF.

The chain carries TRBV18 and TRBJ1-5, with 10 bases aligning to TRBD1. The germline V gene encodes CDR1 KGHSH and CDR2 LQKENI. This CDR3 comprises 14 residues. V dropped 5 bases and J dropped 6; count of bases not matched to a gene: 4. The CDR3 loop reads CASSKGQGIQPQHF. CDR3 bases: TGTGCCAGCTCAAAGGGACAGGGGATTCAGCCCCAGCATTTT.